This TCR beta chain appears in the sequencing data of a study of identifying expanded T cells in peripheral blood. Trimming removed 6 bases at V and 5 bases at J, with 9 bases between. This CDR3 has 12 residues. The germline CDR1 and CDR2 sequences are SNHLY and FYNNEI. Measured with immunoSEQ multiplex PCR; TCRdb has only the in-frame clones, and not every one. The table includes roughly 96,000 clones, 70% to 90% detected once. This receptor was obtained from a person between 18 and 75 years old in good health. This chain joins TRBV2 and TRBJ2-3; D unresolved. The source material was blood. The CDR3 sequence: CASSPNRDTQYF. The CDR3 nucleotides are TGTGCCAGCAGCCCCAACCGAGATACGCAGTATTTT.